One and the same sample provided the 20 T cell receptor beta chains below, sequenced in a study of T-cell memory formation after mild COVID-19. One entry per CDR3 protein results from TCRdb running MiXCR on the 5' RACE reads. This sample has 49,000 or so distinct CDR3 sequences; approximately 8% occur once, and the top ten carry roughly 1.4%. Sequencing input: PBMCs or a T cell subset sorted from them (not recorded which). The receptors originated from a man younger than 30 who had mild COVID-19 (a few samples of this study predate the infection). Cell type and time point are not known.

CDR3 region: CASSLNPRSNEQFF. As DNA, the CDR3 is TGCGCCAGCAGCTTGAACCCACGGAGCAATGAGCAGTTCTTC. This chain joins TRBV5-1 and TRBJ2-1; D is unclear. CDR1 SGHRS and CDR2 YFSETQ come from the germline V gene. V lost 1 base, J lost 6 bases, and 11 bases lay in between. The CDR3 has 14 amino acids.

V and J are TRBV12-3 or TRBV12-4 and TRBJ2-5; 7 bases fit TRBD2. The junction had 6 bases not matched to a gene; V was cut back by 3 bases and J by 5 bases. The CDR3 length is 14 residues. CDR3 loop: CASSFRLAVETQYF. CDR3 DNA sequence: TGTGCCAGCAGTTTTCGACTAGCCGTGGAGACCCAGTACTTC.

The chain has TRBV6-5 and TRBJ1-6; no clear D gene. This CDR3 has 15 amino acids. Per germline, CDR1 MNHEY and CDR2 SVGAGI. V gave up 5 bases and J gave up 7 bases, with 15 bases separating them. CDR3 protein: CASSIGPRGNSPLHF. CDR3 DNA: TGTGCCAGCAGTATTGGGCCAAGAGGAAATTCACCCCTCCACTTT.

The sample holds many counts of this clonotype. The CDR3 DNA follows: TGTGCCAGCAGCAAGTCGGGTTTTGAGCAGTTCTTC. This translates into CASSKSGFEQFF. This chain joins TRBV7-9 and TRBJ2-1; unclear D gene. CDR1 is SEHNR, CDR2 FQNEAQ, per germline (reference sequence). V was cut by 5 bases and J by 9 bases, with 11 bases left in between. CDR3 size: 12 residues.

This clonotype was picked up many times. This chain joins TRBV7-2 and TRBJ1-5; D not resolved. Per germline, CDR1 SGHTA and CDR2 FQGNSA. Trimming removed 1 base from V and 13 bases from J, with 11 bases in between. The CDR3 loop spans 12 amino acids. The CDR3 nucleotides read TGTGCCAGCAGCTTAGGGCCCAGGCCACAGCATTTT. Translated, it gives CASSLGPRPQHF.

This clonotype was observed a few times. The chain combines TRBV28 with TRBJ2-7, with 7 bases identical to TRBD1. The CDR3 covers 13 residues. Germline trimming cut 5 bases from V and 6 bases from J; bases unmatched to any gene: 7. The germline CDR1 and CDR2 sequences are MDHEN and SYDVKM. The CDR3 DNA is TGTGCCAGCAGTCCGAACAGGGGACGCGAGCAGTACGTC. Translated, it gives CASSPNRGREQYV.

The CDR3 reads CASITWEPREQYV. The CDR3 region has the DNA TGTGCCAGCATCACCTGGGAGCCCCGTGAGCAGTACGTC. The V call is TRBV3-1, the J call TRBJ2-7; possibly TRBD2 for D (5 bases). Looked up from germline, CDR1 is LGHDT and CDR2 is YNNKEL (reference sequence). V was pared by 7 bases and J by 7 bases, with 17 bases between. The CDR3 is made up of 13 amino acids.

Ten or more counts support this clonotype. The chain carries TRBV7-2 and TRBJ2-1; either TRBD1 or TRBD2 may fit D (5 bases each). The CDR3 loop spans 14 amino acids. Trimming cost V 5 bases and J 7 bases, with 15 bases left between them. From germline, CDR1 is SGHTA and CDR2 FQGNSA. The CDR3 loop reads CASSPGDRPNEQFF. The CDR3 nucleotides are TGTGCCAGCAGCCCTGGGGACCGCCCAAATGAGCAGTTCTTC.

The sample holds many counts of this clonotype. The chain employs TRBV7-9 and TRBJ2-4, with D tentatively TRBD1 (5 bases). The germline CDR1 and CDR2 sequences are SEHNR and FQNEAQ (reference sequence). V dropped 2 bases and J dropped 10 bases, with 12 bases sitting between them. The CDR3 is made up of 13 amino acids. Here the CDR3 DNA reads TGTGCCAGCAGCTTAACAGGAAATGATATTCAGTACTTC. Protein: CASSLTGNDIQYF.

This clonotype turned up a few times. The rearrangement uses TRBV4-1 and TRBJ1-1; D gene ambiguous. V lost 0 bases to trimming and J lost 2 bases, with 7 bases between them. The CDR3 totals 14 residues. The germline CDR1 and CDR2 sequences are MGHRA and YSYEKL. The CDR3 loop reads CASSQDRVNTEAFF. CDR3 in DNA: TGCGCCAGCAGCCAAGATAGAGTCAACACTGAAGCTTTCTTT.

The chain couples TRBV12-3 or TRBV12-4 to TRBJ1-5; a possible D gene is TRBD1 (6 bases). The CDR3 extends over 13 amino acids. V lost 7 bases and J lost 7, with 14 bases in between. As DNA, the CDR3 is TGTGCCAGCACCCTTGACAGGTACCAGCCCCAGCATTTT. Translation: CASTLDRYQPQHF.

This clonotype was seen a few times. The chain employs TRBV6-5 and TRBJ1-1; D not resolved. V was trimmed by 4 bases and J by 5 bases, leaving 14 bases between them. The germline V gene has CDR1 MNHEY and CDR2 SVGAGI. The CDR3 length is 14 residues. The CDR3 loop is CASSLGPIRTEAFF. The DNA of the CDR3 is TGTGCCAGCAGTTTAGGCCCGATTAGGACTGAAGCTTTCTTT.

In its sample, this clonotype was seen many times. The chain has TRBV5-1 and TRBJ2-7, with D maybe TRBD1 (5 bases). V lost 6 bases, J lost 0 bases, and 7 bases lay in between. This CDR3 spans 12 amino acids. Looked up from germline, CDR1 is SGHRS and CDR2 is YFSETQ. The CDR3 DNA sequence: TGCGCCAGCATAGGGGACTCCTACGAGCAGTACTTC. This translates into CASIGDSYEQYF.

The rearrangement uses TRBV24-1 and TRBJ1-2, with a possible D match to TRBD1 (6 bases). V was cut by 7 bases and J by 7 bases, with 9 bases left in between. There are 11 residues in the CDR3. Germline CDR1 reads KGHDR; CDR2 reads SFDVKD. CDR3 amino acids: CATSGGLGYTF. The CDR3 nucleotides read TGTGCCACCAGCGGGGGCCTTGGCTACACCTTC.

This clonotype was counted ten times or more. The CDR3 nucleotides read TGCGCCAGCCGGATTGATGGGGGCTACACCTTC. Its protein is CASRIDGGYTF. The rearrangement uses TRBV5-1 and TRBJ1-2; no firm D call. The CDR3 extends over 11 amino acids. The ends were cut back, 7 bases at V and 8 bases at J, with 12 bases in the middle. Germline CDR1 reads SGHRS; CDR2 reads YFSETQ. The entire variable domain, with the rest obtained from reference TRBV5-1 and TRBJ1-2, is as follows: KAGVTQTPRYLIKTRGQQVTLSCSPISGHRSVSWYQQTPGQGLQFLFEYFSETQRNKGNFPGRFSGRQFSNSRSEMNVSTLELGDSALYLCASRIDGGYTFGSGTRLTVV.

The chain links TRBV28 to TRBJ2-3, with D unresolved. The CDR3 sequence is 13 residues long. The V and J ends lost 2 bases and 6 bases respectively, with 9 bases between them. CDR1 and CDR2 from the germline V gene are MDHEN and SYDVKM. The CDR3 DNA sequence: TGTGCCAGCAGTTTACTAGAGTATGATACGCAGTATTTT. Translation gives CASSLLEYDTQYF.

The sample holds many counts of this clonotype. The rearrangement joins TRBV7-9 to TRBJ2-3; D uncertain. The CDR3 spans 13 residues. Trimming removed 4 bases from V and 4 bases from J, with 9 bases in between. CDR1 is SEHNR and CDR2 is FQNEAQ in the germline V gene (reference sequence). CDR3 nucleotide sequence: TGTGCCAGCAGCTCCTATGGGGCAGATACGCAGTATTTT. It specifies CASSSYGADTQYF.

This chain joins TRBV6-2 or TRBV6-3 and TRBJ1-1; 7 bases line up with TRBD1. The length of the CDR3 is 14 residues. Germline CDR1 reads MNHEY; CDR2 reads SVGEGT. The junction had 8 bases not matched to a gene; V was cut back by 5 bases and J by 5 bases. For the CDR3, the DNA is TGTGCCAGCAGTCAAACAGGGGCGAAGACTGAAGCTTTCTTT. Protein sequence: CASSQTGAKTEAFF.

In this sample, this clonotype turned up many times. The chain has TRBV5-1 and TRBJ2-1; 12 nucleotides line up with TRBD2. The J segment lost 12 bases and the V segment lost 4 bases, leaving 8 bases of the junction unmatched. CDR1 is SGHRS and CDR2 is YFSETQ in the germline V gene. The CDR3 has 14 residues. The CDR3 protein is CASSVLLAGGRQFF. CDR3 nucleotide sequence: TGCGCCAGCAGCGTACTACTAGCGGGGGGTAGGCAGTTCTTC.

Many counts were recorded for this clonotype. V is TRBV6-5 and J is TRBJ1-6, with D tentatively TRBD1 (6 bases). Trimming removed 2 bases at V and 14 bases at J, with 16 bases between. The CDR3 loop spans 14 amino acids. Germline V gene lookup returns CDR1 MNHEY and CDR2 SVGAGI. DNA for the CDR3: TGTGCCAGCAGTTACGTGTGGGGGCCTAGGGCCCTCCACTTT. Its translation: CASSYVWGPRALHF.